This T cell receptor (beta chain) was recovered during a study of OX40 agonist ivuxolimab in advanced cancers. Background on the study: Participants averaged about 60 years of age (range about 23 to 79) and were under 90% male.

Whole-study findings and limits: On average, CD8+ T cells had more expanded clones than CD4+. Which antigen the expanded peripheral T cells recognized is unknown.

TCRdb's copy holds only in-frame clones and misses some; the assay was immunoSEQ multiplex PCR. This table holds around 70,000 clones, 90% to 95% found once. CDR1 is LGHNA, CDR2 YSLEER, per germline. This CDR3 comprises 17 residues. Trimming at V came to 0 bases and at J to 1 base, leaving 6 bases not matched to a gene. As for this clone: The antigen is not known.

This receptor was taken from an adult with an advanced solid tumor such as melanoma, head and neck, liver or kidney cancer. The sequencing here drew on CD4+ or CD8+ T cells sorted from blood, taken in a trial of the OX40 agonist ivuxolimab. This sequence joins TRBV4-3 and TRBJ2-7, with TRBD1 matching 10 bases. The CDR3 region is CASSQDLRGQGSYEQYF. In nucleotides, the CDR3 is TGCGCCAGCAGCCAAGATTTGAGGGGACAGGGGTCCTACGAGCAGTACTTC.